This T cell receptor (beta chain) is drawn from a study of T cell changes during pregnancy in multiple sclerosis. Trimming removed 6 bases from V and 2 bases from J; junction bases left unmatched: 2. In germline, CDR1 is MNHEY, CDR2 SMNVEV (reference sequence). The CDR3 has 13 amino acids. The repertoire was sequenced with immunoSEQ multiplex PCR; TCRdb's copy has only in-frame clones and lacks some. The table lists over 60,000 clones, over 80% of them singletons. This receptor was taken from a female donor with multiple sclerosis, enrolled in a pregnancy study. Source: peripheral blood, taken in the first trimester of pregnancy. The chain uses TRBV27 and TRBJ1-2; 8 bases map to TRBD1. CDR3 DNA: TGTGCCAGCAGACCAGGGGGCAACTATGGCTACACCTTC. Translation: CASRPGGNYGYTF.